What follows describes a single T cell receptor (beta chain). Its target is not known. This entry belongs to a study of beta chain features in type 1 diabetes. Findings and caveats of the study: Patients and controls would be equally affected if PCR favored shorter templates.

The sequenced template was cDNA made from the entire isolated RNA. Assay: immunoSEQ multiplex PCR; the TCRdb copy retains only in-frame clones and omits some. The table includes about 180,000 clones, 10% to 15% detected once. The sequenced sample consisted of central memory CD4+ T cells from blood. This receptor was identified in a woman aged 18-29 years in good health.

The CDR3 loop reads CASSQAQGSDRLEQYF. The CDR3 bases are TGTGCCAGCAGCCAAGCCCAAGGTAGCGATCGCCTCGAGCAGTACTTC. V gene TRBV4-2 combines with J gene TRBJ2-7; weak D call: TRBD2 (5 bases). V lost 1 base to trimming and J lost 6 bases, with 19 bases between them. CDR3 length equals 16 residues. Germline loops: CDR1 LGHNA, CDR2 YNFKEQ.